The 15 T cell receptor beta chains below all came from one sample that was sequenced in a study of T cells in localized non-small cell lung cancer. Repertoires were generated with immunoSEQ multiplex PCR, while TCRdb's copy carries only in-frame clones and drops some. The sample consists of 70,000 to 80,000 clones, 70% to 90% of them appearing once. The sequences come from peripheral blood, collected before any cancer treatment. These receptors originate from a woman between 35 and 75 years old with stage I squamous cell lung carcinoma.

CDR3 nucleotides: TGTGCTAGTGGTTTGTCTCGGGTGGGCGAGCAGTACTTC. This codes for CASGLSRVGEQYF. The rearrangement uses TRBV12-5 and TRBJ2-7; D gene unclear. V was shortened by 2 bases and J by 6 bases, with 11 bases between the two germline ends. Germline V gene sequence: CDR1 LGHNT, CDR2 FRNRAP. The CDR3 totals 13 residues.

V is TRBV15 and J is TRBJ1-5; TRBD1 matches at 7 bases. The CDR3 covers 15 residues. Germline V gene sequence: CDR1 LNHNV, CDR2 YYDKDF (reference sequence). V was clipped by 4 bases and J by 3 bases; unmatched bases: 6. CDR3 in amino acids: CATSIDRAINQPQHF. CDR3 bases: TGTGCCACCAGCATAGACAGGGCGATCAATCAGCCCCAGCATTTT. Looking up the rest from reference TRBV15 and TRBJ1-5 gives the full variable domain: DAMVIQNPRYQVTQFGKPVTLSCSQTLNHNVMYWYQQKSSQAPKLLFHYYDKDFNNEADTPDNFQSRRPNTSFCFLDIRSPGLGDTAMYLCATSIDRAINQPQHFGDGTRLSIL.

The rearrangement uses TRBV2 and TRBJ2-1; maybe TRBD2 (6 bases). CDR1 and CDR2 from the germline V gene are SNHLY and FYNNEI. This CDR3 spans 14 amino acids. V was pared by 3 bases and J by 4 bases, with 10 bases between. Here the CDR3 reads CASSESGGYNEQFF. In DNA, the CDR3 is TGTGCCAGCAGTGAGAGTGGGGGGTACAATGAGCAGTTCTTC.

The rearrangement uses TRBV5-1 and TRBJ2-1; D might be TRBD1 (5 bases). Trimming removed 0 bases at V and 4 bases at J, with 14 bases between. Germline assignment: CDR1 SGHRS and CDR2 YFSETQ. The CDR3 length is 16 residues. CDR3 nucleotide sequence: TGCGCCAGCAGCTTGGCGGGCAGGGTAAAGTACAATGAGCAGTTCTTC. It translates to CASSLAGRVKYNEQFF.

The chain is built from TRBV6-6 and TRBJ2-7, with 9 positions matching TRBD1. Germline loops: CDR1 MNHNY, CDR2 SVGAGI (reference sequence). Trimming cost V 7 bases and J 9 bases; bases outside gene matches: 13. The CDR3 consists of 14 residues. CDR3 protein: CASNPGQGNSWQYF. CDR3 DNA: TGTGCCAGCAACCCGGGACAGGGTAACAGCTGGCAGTACTTC.

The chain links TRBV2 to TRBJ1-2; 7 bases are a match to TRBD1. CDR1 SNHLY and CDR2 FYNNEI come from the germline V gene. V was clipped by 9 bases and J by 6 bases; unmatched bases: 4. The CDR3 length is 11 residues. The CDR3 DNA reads TGTGCCAGAAAACAGGGGAATGGCTACACCTTC. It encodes CARKQGNGYTF.

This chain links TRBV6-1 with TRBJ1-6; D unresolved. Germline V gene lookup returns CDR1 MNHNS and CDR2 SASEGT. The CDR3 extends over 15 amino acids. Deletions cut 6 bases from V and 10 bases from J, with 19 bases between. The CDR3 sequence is CASRLPTLYGSPLHF. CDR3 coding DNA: TGTGCCAGCAGATTACCGACCCTATATGGGTCACCCCTCCACTTT.

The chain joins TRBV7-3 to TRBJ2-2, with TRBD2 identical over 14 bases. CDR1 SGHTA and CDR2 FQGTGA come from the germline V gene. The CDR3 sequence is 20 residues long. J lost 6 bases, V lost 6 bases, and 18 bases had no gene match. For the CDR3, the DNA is TGTGCCAGCAGTCCTCGATGGGCGGGACTAGCGGGGGCCTCAGCCGGGGAGCTGTTTTTT. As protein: CASSPRWAGLAGASAGELFF.

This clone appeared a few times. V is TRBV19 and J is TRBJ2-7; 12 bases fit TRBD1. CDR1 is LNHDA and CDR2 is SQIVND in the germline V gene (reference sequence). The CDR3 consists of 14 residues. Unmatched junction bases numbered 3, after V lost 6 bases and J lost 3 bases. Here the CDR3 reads CASSRDRGHYEQYF. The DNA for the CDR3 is TGTGCCAGTAGCCGGGACAGGGGGCACTACGAGCAGTACTTC. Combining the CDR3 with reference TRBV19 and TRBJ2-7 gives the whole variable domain DGGITQSPKYLFRKEGQNVTLSCEQNLNHDAMYWYRQDPGQGLRLIYYSQIVNDFQKGDIAEGYSVSREKKESFPLTVTSAQKNPTAFYLCASSRDRGHYEQYFGPGTRLTVT.

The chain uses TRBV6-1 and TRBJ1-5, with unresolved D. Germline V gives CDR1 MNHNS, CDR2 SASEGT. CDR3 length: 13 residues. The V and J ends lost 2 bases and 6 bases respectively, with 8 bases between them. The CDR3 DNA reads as TGTGCCAGCAGTGAACCCCCCGGTCAGCCCCAGCATTTT. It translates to CASSEPPGQPQHF.

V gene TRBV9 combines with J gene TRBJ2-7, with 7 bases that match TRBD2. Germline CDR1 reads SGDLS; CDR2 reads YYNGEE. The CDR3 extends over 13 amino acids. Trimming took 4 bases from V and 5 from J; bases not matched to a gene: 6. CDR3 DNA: TGTGCCAGCAGCTCTCGGACTAGTGACGAGCAGTACTTC. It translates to CASSSRTSDEQYF.

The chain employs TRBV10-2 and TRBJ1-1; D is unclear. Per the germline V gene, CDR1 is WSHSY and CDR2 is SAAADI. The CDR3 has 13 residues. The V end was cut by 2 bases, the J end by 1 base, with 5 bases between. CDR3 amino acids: CASSEQKNTEAFF. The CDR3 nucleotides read TGCGCCAGCAGTGAGCAGAAGAACACTGAAGCTTTCTTT.

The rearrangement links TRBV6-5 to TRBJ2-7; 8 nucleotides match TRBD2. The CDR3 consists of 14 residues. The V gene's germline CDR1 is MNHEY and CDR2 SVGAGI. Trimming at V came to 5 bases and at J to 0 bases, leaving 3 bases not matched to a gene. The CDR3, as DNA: TGTGCCAGCAGTCGCGGGGGGCGCTCCTACGAGCAGTACTTC. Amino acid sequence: CASSRGGRSYEQYF.

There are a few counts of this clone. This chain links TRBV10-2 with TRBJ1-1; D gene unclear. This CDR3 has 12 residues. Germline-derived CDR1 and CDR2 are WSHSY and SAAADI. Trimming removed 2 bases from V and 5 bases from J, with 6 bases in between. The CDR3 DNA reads TGCGCCAGCAGTGAGATCAGGACTGAAGCTTTCTTT. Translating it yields CASSEIRTEAFF.

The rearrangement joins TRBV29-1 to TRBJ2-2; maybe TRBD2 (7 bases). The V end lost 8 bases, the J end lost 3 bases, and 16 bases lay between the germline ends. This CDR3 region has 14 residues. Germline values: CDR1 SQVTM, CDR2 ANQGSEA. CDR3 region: CSFRGALDTGELFF. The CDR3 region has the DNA TGCAGCTTCCGGGGGGCGCTGGACACCGGGGAGCTGTTTTTT.